Listed here is a single TCR beta chain. Its antigen is unidentified. Method: immunoSEQ multiplex PCR; TCRdb's copy keeps in-frame clones and lacks some. The table has around 80,000 clones, around 90% seen once. The data originate from a study of T cell responses to AZD1222 COVID-19 vaccine. Overall study findings and caveats: Spike-wide coverage was observed for vaccine-associated CD4 TCRs, with dominant responses at 160-218 and 743-854. Females outnumbered males among donors, who were mostly white British; clonal diversity was possibly underestimated.

Germline-derived CDR1 and CDR2 are SGHAT and FQNNGV. This CDR3 has 14 residues. Trimming pared 1 base from V and 6 bases from J, leaving 12 bases between. This sequence originates from an adult who received the AZD1222 COVID-19 vaccine. The sample in question was peripheral blood, obtained 28 days after the second AZD1222 dose. The V call is TRBV11-2, the J call TRBJ1-1; the D is unclear. CDR3 DNA: TGTGCCAGCAGCTTAGGAATGGACGGGGCTGAAGCTTTCTTT. It encodes CASSLGMDGAEAFF. Filled out from reference TRBV11-2 and TRBJ1-1, the complete variable domain reads EAGVAQSPRYKIIEKRQSVAFWCNPISGHATLYWYQQILGQGPKLLIQFQNNGVVDDSQLPKDRFSAERLKGVDSTLKIQPAKLEDSAVYLCASSLGMDGAEAFFGQGTRLTVV.